Listed here are 18 T cell receptor beta chains from one sample, sequenced in a study of identical twins. TCRdb re-called the 5' RACE reads through MiXCR, storing one row per CDR3 protein. The top ten hold approximately 9.3% of the sample, which has roughly 350,000 distinct CDR3 sequences, roughly 10% seen once. Sequencing input: naive T cells sorted from blood. The receptors stem from a woman between 50 and 59 years old in good health.

The chain's CDR3 is CASSQTGVGYTF. The CDR3 nucleotides are TGTGCCAGCAGCCAGACAGGGGTTGGCTACACCTTC. The V and J genes are TRBV14 and TRBJ1-2; 8 bases match TRBD1. Germline V gives CDR1 SGHDN, CDR2 FVKESK. The CDR3 loop spans 12 amino acids. With V trimmed by 3 bases and J by 7 bases, 1 base remained unmatched. The whole variable domain, remainder taken from reference TRBV14 and TRBJ1-2, is EAGVTQFPSHSVIEKGQTVTLRCDPISGHDNLYWYRRVMGKEIKFLLHFVKESKQDESGMPNNRFLAERTGGTYSTLKVQPAELEDSGVYFCASSQTGVGYTFGSGTRLTVV.

The chain couples TRBV20-1 to TRBJ2-2; tentative D call: TRBD2 (6 bases). Germline V gives CDR1 DFQATT, CDR2 SNEGSKA (reference sequence). The CDR3 loop spans 16 amino acids. V dropped 3 bases and J dropped 1 base, with 15 bases sitting between them. The CDR3 nucleotides read TGCAGTGCTAGTGGCGCCCGGCGGGAGAACACCGGGGAGCTGTTTTTT. Its protein is CSASGARRENTGELFF.

This clonotype has more than one count but fewer than ten. The rearrangement joins TRBV25-1 to TRBJ2-5; D is unresolved. Germline V gene data show CDR1 as MGHDK and CDR2 as SYGVNS. V was shortened by 4 bases and J by 5 bases, with 11 bases between the two germline ends. CDR3 length equals 13 residues. In DNA, the CDR3 is TGTGCCAGCAGTGGAGTCCTCAGGGAGACCCAGTACTTC. This sequence encodes CASSGVLRETQYF. Filled out from reference TRBV25-1 and TRBJ2-5, the complete variable domain reads EADIYQTPRYLVIGTGKKITLECSQTMGHDKMYWYQQDPGMELHLIHYSYGVNSTEKGDLSSESTVSRIRTEHFPLTLESARPSHTSQYLCASSGVLRETQYFGPGTRLLVL.

The chain has TRBV12-3 or TRBV12-4 and TRBJ1-1, with D hard to call. The CDR3 covers 13 residues. V lost 5 bases and J lost 5, with 12 bases in between. CDR3 DNA: TGTGCCAGCAGTAGAGCCCGAGAAACTGAAGCTTTCTTT. Its translation: CASSRARETEAFF.

The chain links TRBV18 to TRBJ1-6; D is ambiguous. V was shortened by 3 bases and J by 9 bases, with 12 bases between the two germline ends. This CDR3 region has 14 residues. CDR1 KGHSH and CDR2 LQKENI come from the germline V gene. CDR3 bases: TGTGCCAGCTCACCCCAACGTATTGCTTCACCCCTCCACTTT. It is translated as CASSPQRIASPLHF.

This clonotype has at least ten counts. V usage is TRBV5-1 and J usage is TRBJ2-2; TRBD2 might be the D (6 bases). Germline CDR1 SGHRS, CDR2 YFSETQ. The CDR3 runs 16 residues. The V end was cut by 0 bases, the J end by 8 bases, with 17 bases between. The CDR3 DNA reads as TGCGCCAGCAGCTTGGAACCTCGACTAGATTCAGGGGAGCTGTTTTTT. This sequence encodes CASSLEPRLDSGELFF.

This clonotype came up many times. The chain links TRBV5-5 to TRBJ2-2; maybe TRBD1 (5 bases). This CDR3 is built from 16 residues. The germline V gene encodes CDR1 SGHKS and CDR2 YYEKEE (reference sequence). V lost 0 bases, J lost 7 bases, and 16 bases lay in between. CDR3 residues: CASSLGGTGYRGELFF. DNA for the CDR3: TGTGCCAGCAGCTTGGGGGGAACAGGTTACCGCGGGGAGCTGTTTTTT.

This clonotype was seen a few times. The rearrangement joins TRBV7-9 to TRBJ1-2; no reliable D call. Germline CDR1 SEHNR, CDR2 FQNEAQ (reference sequence). The V end lost 7 bases, the J end lost 3 bases, and 18 bases lay between the germline ends. This CDR3 is built from 15 residues. CDR3 sequence: CASTWAGRSYYGYTF. CDR3 nucleotide sequence: TGTGCCAGCACCTGGGCCGGCAGATCCTACTATGGCTACACCTTC.

The chain links TRBV3-1 to TRBJ2-7; no clear D. Trimming left V 2 bases short and J 0 bases short, with 5 bases between. Germline V gives CDR1 LGHDT, CDR2 YNNKEL (reference sequence). There are 13 residues in the CDR3. Here the CDR3 reads CASSQTISYEQYF. Written as DNA, the CDR3 is TGTGCCAGCAGCCAAACAATCTCCTACGAGCAGTACTTC.

This clonotype occurred a few times. The gene calls are TRBV6-5 and TRBJ2-7; D not certain. V shed 5 bases and J shed 3 bases, with 14 bases lying between them. There are 14 residues in the CDR3. Germline V gene lookup returns CDR1 MNHEY and CDR2 SVGAGI. The CDR3 loop is CASSNGPDFYEQYV. The CDR3 DNA reads TGTGCCAGCAGTAACGGGCCAGATTTCTACGAGCAGTACGTC.

This clonotype was seen a handful of times. The V and J genes are TRBV6-5 and TRBJ1-5; possibly TRBD1 for D (5 bases). V was shortened by 7 bases and J by 4 bases, with 14 bases between the two germline ends. The CDR3 has 14 residues. Germline V lookup: CDR1 MNHEY, CDR2 SVGAGI. The CDR3 region is CASKERGGNQPQHF. CDR3 sequence (DNA): TGTGCCAGCAAGGAGCGGGGGGGTAATCAGCCCCAGCATTTT.

The rearrangement uses TRBV24-1 and TRBJ2-1; no clear D gene. The germline CDR1 and CDR2 sequences are KGHDR and SFDVKD. The V end lost 0 bases, the J end lost 4 bases, and 6 bases lay between the germline ends. There are 14 residues in the CDR3. For the CDR3, the DNA is TGTGCCACCAGTGATTTGGGCGCGTACAATGAGCAGTTCTTC. This sequence encodes CATSDLGAYNEQFF.

Only a few counts were recorded for this clonotype. The V call is TRBV4-1, the J call TRBJ1-1; 7 bases line up with TRBD1. The CDR3 is 16 residues long. V shed 4 bases, J shed 2 bases, and the junction held 10 bases outside the gene matches. Germline V gene data show CDR1 as MGHRA and CDR2 as YSYEKL. The CDR3, as DNA: TGCGCCAGCAGCCCACGGGACAGAAGCTCCAACACTGAAGCTTTCTTT. Residues: CASSPRDRSSNTEAFF.

Many counts were recorded for this clonotype. The chain recombines TRBV25-1 with TRBJ2-3; no reliable D call. The CDR3 extends over 15 amino acids. V gave up 1 base and J gave up 0 bases, with 8 bases separating them. Germline loops: CDR1 MGHDK, CDR2 SYGVNS. CDR3 sequence: CASSEFRHSTDTQYF. The CDR3 DNA reads as TGTGCCAGCAGTGAATTTCGACATAGCACAGATACGCAGTATTTT.

This clonotype was seen at least ten times. V is TRBV2 and J is TRBJ2-3, with 9 bases lining up with TRBD2. Germline V gene lookup returns CDR1 SNHLY and CDR2 FYNNEI. V dropped 4 bases and J dropped 4; count of bases not matched to a gene: 12. The CDR3 sequence is 17 residues long. CDR3 in DNA: TGTGCCAGCAGTGGACTAGCGGACAAACTTTTTTCAGATACGCAGTATTTT. It is translated as CASSGLADKLFSDTQYF. The complete variable domain, with remaining parts taken from reference TRBV2 and TRBJ2-3, reads EPEVTQTPSHQVTQMGQEVILRCVPISNHLYFYWYRQILGQKVEFLVSFYNNEISEKSEIFDDQFSVERPDGSNFTLKIRSTKLEDSAMYFCASSGLADKLFSDTQYFGPGTRLTVL.

The rearrangement joins TRBV7-9 to TRBJ2-4; D not certain. The V end lost 4 bases, the J end lost 7 bases, and 14 bases lay between the germline ends. CDR3 length equals 14 residues. In germline, CDR1 is SEHNR, CDR2 FQNEAQ (reference sequence). The CDR3 reads CASSSVLGANIQYF. The CDR3 nucleotides read TGTGCCAGCAGCTCCGTTTTGGGCGCGAACATTCAGTACTTC.

The V and J genes are TRBV7-9 and TRBJ2-1; the D gene is possibly TRBD2 (6 bases). The V gene lost 2 bases and the J gene lost 3 bases, with 14 bases spanning the gap. The CDR3 runs 16 residues. Germline CDR1 is SEHNR and CDR2 is FQNEAQ (reference sequence). CDR3 sequence: CASSLWRGRVYNEQFF. The CDR3 bases are TGTGCCAGCAGCTTATGGAGGGGCAGGGTCTACAATGAGCAGTTCTTC.

The gene calls are TRBV5-1 and TRBJ1-1; a weak D match, TRBD1 (6 bases). The germline V gene encodes CDR1 SGHRS and CDR2 YFSETQ. This CDR3 spans 14 amino acids. V gave up 0 bases and J gave up 4 bases, with 10 bases separating them. CDR3 sequence: CASSLGDISTEAFF. Here the CDR3 DNA reads TGCGCCAGCAGCTTGGGGGACATAAGCACTGAAGCTTTCTTT. Filled out from reference TRBV5-1 and TRBJ1-1, the complete variable domain reads KAGVTQTPRYLIKTRGQQVTLSCSPISGHRSVSWYQQTPGQGLQFLFEYFSETQRNKGNFPGRFSGRQFSNSRSEMNVSTLELGDSALYLCASSLGDISTEAFFGQGTRLTVV.